The 23 T cell receptor beta chains given below trace back to one sample, sequenced in a study of blood T cell repertoires in COVID-19. The table came from immunoSEQ multiplex PCR; TCRdb's copy has only in-frame clones and leaves some out. Among about 69,000 clones listed, around 83% were seen once. Sequencing used peripheral blood. The receptors here all came from a woman aged 80 or over with acute or convalescent COVID-19.

V is TRBV19 and J is TRBJ1-5; 7 nucleotides agree with TRBD1. Germline loops: CDR1 LNHDA, CDR2 SQIVND (reference sequence). V lost 0 bases and J lost 7; bases outside the gene matches: 3. The CDR3 has 14 residues. This chain's CDR3 is CASSIDKGAQPQHF. The CDR3 DNA reads as TGTGCCAGTAGTATAGACAAGGGGGCACAGCCCCAGCATTTT.

The chain recombines TRBV11-2 with TRBJ1-2; 10 bases map to TRBD1. V shed 5 bases, J shed 4 bases, and the junction held 16 bases outside the gene matches. The CDR3 extends over 18 amino acids. Germline V gives CDR1 SGHAT, CDR2 FQNNGV. The CDR3 reads CASSPILRGQGKGYGYTF. CDR3 sequence (DNA): TGTGCCAGCAGCCCGATTCTTAGGGGACAGGGGAAGGGCTATGGCTACACCTTC.

This clone was seen a few times. J is TRBJ2-3 and V is TRBV10-1; 7 nucleotides align to TRBD2. The germline CDR1 and CDR2 sequences are WNHNN and SYGVQD (reference sequence). This CDR3 comprises 14 residues. V shed 8 bases, J shed 0 bases, and the junction held 5 bases outside the gene matches. CDR3 in amino acids: CASRSGASTDTQYF. The CDR3 nucleotides are TGCGCCAGCCGGAGCGGGGCTAGCACAGATACGCAGTATTTT.

There are a few counts of this clone. DNA for the CDR3: TGTGCCACCAGCAGAGTGGTGCGGACTGAAGCTTTCTTT. As protein: CATSRVVRTEAFF. This chain joins TRBV15 and TRBJ1-1, with D uncertain. In germline, CDR1 is LNHNV, CDR2 YYDKDF (reference sequence). V lost 1 base and J 5 bases, leaving 8 bases between the germline ends. This CDR3 has 13 amino acids.

The chain has TRBV20-1 and TRBJ1-5; unclear D gene. V lost 1 base and J lost 9, with 7 bases in between. CDR1 and CDR2 (germline): DFQATT, SNEGSKA (reference sequence). CDR3 length: 11 residues. The CDR3, as DNA: TGCAGTGCTAGAGTTCGGGGGCCCCAGCATTTT. Translating it yields CSARVRGPQHF.

In this sample, this clone turned up once. The J gene is TRBJ1-1, the V gene TRBV5-1, with unresolved D. Germline CDR1 SGHRS, CDR2 YFSETQ. Trimming pared 0 bases from V and 6 bases from J, leaving 15 bases between. This CDR3 is built from 15 residues. CDR3 DNA sequence: TGCGCCAGCAGCTTGGAGGCTTTACCGGGAGCTGAAGCTTTCTTT. Its protein is CASSLEALPGAEAFF.

This sequence joins TRBV5-4 and TRBJ1-1; D is perhaps TRBD1 (6 bases). The CDR3 runs 17 residues. Trimming pared 5 bases from V and 4 bases from J, leaving 24 bases between. Per germline, CDR1 SGHNT and CDR2 YYREEE (reference sequence). The CDR3 coding sequence is TGTGCCAGCAGTTCTTCCGACAGGCCCAATATGGGCACTGAAGCTTTCTTT. Translating gives CASSSSDRPNMGTEAFF.

This chain links TRBV11-2 with TRBJ1-3; no clear D. V shed 5 bases and J shed 0 bases, with 14 bases lying between them. Germline V gives CDR1 SGHAT, CDR2 FQNNGV. The CDR3 consists of 16 residues. CDR3 amino acids: CASSPAGYYSGNTIYF. CDR3 in DNA: TGTGCCAGCAGCCCTGCGGGTTATTACTCTGGAAACACCATATATTTT.

The genes are TRBV6-5 and TRBJ1-6, with D uncertain. The V end lost 6 bases, the J end lost 9 bases, and 12 bases lay between the germline ends. Germline-derived CDR1 and CDR2 are MNHEY and SVGAGI. This CDR3 has 13 amino acids. The CDR3 bases are TGTGCCAGCAGCCGGGAATCGGTTTCACCCCTCCACTTT. Encoded protein: CASSRESVSPLHF.

The chain links TRBV29-1 to TRBJ2-1; D perhaps matches TRBD2 (5 bases). Trimming pared 7 bases from V and 4 bases from J, leaving 20 bases between. The length of the CDR3 is 15 residues. Germline V gene data show CDR1 as SQVTM and CDR2 as ANQGSEA. CDR3 bases: TGCAGCGCCCCCAACGGGATGACGGGGTACAATGAGCAGTTCTTC. This gives the protein CSAPNGMTGYNEQFF.

V gene TRBV3-1 (or the pseudogene TRBV3-2) combines with J gene TRBJ1-1; D remains unclear. Trimming left V 1 base short and J 1 base short, with 4 bases between. The germline gives CDR1 LGHDT, CDR2 YNNKEL (reference sequence). The CDR3 covers 13 residues. The CDR3 is CASSQVRNTEAFF. CDR3 coding DNA: TGTGCCAGCAGCCAAGTGCGGAACACTGAAGCTTTCTTT.

The V call is TRBV5-6, the J call TRBJ1-4; D is uncertain. The germline V gene has CDR1 SGHDT and CDR2 YYEEEE. Trimming shortened V by 6 bases and J by 5 bases, and 14 bases separated the two germline ends. The CDR3 covers 14 residues. CDR3 region: CASTLMELNEKLFF. In DNA form, the CDR3 reads TGTGCCAGCACATTGATGGAGCTGAATGAAAAACTGTTTTTT.

The genes are TRBV27 and TRBJ2-2, with 9 bases fitting TRBD2. The CDR3 loop spans 15 amino acids. The V gene's germline CDR1 is MNHEY and CDR2 SMNVEV (reference sequence). With 6 bases clipped from V and 3 bases from J, the junction kept 5 bases outside the gene matches. CDR3 sequence reads: CASSQQRGDTGELFF. The CDR3 coding sequence is TGTGCCAGCAGCCAACAGCGGGGGGACACCGGGGAGCTGTTTTTT.

This clone was seen a handful of times. The chain recombines TRBV7-3 with TRBJ1-6; TRBD1 matches 8 bases. The V and J ends lost 1 base and 5 bases, in that order; junction bases with no gene match: 1. This CDR3 region has 15 residues. Germline lookup yields CDR1 SGHTA and CDR2 FQGTGA. In DNA, the CDR3 is TGTGCCAGCAGCTTAATGGGACAGGATAATTCACCCCTCCACTTT. Amino acid sequence: CASSLMGQDNSPLHF.

The chain uses TRBV28 and TRBJ2-3; 9 positions match TRBD1. CDR1 is MDHEN, CDR2 SYDVKM, per germline. The CDR3 has 15 amino acids. Unmatched junction bases numbered 2, after V lost 2 bases and J lost 2 bases. The CDR3: CASSLRDRVTDTQYF. The CDR3 nucleotides are TGTGCCAGCAGTTTAAGGGACAGGGTCACAGATACGCAGTATTTT.

The chain has TRBV18 and TRBJ1-5; the D is unclear. The CDR3 has 13 residues. Looked up from germline, CDR1 is KGHSH and CDR2 is LQKENI. V lost 4 bases, J lost 5 bases, and 9 bases lay in between. The DNA for the CDR3 is TGTGCCAGCTCACAGACTGAGGATCAGCCCCAGCATTTT. Translated, it gives CASSQTEDQPQHF.

This clone was detected a few times. V gene TRBV11-2 combines with J gene TRBJ1-1; TRBD1 agrees at 7 bases. V shed 5 bases, J shed 6 bases, and the junction held 9 bases outside the gene matches. Germline lookup yields CDR1 SGHAT and CDR2 FQNNGV. The CDR3 has 14 amino acids. CDR3 amino acids: CASSRLTGAAEAFF. Here the CDR3 DNA reads TGTGCCAGCAGCCGACTTACAGGGGCGGCTGAAGCTTTCTTT.

The V call is TRBV18, the J call TRBJ1-4; no definite D call. The germline CDR1 and CDR2 sequences are KGHSH and LQKENI. Trimming removed 4 bases from V and 3 bases from J, with 9 bases in between. The CDR3 is 14 residues long. CDR3 sequence: CASSLQEANEKLFF. CDR3 nucleotide sequence: TGTGCCAGCTCACTTCAGGAGGCTAATGAAAAACTGTTTTTT.

This chain connects TRBV19 to TRBJ1-6; no definite D call. The length of the CDR3 is 14 residues. Germline values: CDR1 LNHDA, CDR2 SQIVND (reference sequence). The V end lost 7 bases, the J end lost 7 bases, and 14 bases lay between the germline ends. CDR3 in amino acids: CASTLTVRNSPLHF. The CDR3 DNA reads as TGTGCCAGTACCTTGACTGTAAGGAATTCACCCCTCCACTTT.

The J gene is TRBJ1-5, the V gene TRBV5-5; 9 nucleotides line up with TRBD1. The junction had 8 bases not matched to a gene; V was cut back by 0 bases and J by 7 bases. The CDR3 runs 16 residues. Germline V gives CDR1 SGHKS, CDR2 YYEKEE (reference sequence). CDR3 amino acids: CASSLDGTGYEQPQHF. The DNA for the CDR3 is TGTGCCAGCAGCTTGGACGGGACAGGGTATGAGCAGCCCCAGCATTTT.

In its sample, this clone was seen a few times. The rearrangement uses TRBV19 and TRBJ1-6; D may be TRBD1 (6 bases). Germline V gives CDR1 LNHDA, CDR2 SQIVND (reference sequence). CDR3 length: 14 amino acids. V shed 4 bases and J shed 7 bases, with 11 bases lying between them. The CDR3 protein is CASSTPDRNSPLHF. The CDR3, as DNA: TGTGCCAGTAGTACACCGGACAGAAATTCACCCCTCCACTTT.

The rearrangement joins TRBV29-1 to TRBJ1-1; D is unclear. The length of the CDR3 is 13 residues. In germline, CDR1 is SQVTM, CDR2 ANQGSEA. V lost 2 bases and J lost 3, with 10 bases in between. CDR3 DNA: TGCAGCGTTGAATCCTGGCAGGACACTGAAGCTTTCTTT. It translates to CSVESWQDTEAFF. Complete variable domain (other parts from reference TRBV29-1 and TRBJ1-1): SAVISQKPSRDICQRGTSLTIQCQVDSQVTMMFWYRQQPGQSLTLIATANQGSEATYESGFVIDKFPISRPNLTFSTLTVSNMSPEDSSIYLCSVESWQDTEAFFGQGTRLTVV.

The chain combines TRBV19 with TRBJ2-1; the match to TRBD2 covers 13 bases. CDR1 is LNHDA, CDR2 SQIVND, per germline (reference sequence). V shed 1 base and J 4 bases; nucleotides not matched to a gene: 1. The CDR3 is made up of 16 amino acids. CDR3 bases: TGTGCCAGTAGTATAGGGACTAGCGGGGGTTACAATGAGCAGTTCTTC. This gives the protein CASSIGTSGGYNEQFF.